This T cell receptor (beta chain) was sequenced for a study of CD8+CD57+ T cells in acquired aplastic anemia. Many counts were recorded for this clonotype. CDR1 is MNHNS and CDR2 is SASEGT in the germline V gene. The CDR3 is 13 residues long. V was clipped by 0 bases and J by 1 base, with 4 bases between them. Investigators profiled TCR beta VDJ and CDR3 from genomic DNA template. Each CDR3 protein gets one entry after TCRdb re-called the reads with MiXCR. The data hold 250,000 to 350,000 distinct CDR3 sequences, with about 56% observed a single time. The chain couples TRBV6-1 to TRBJ2-7; D is undetermined. This clonotype originated in a human donor with severe aplastic anemia or a healthy control (not recorded which). The sample taken for sequencing was sorted CD4+, CD8+, or CD8+CD57+ T cells (not recorded which) from PBMCs. The CDR3 protein is CASSEAGSYEQYF. CDR3 bases: TGTGCCAGCAGTGAAGCGGGGTCCTACGAGCAGTACTTC.